The 23 T cell receptor beta chains listed next were all sequenced from one sample in a study of T cell repertoires in cytomegalovirus infection (dated by TCRdb to 2018 to 2020). These receptors have no identified antigens. The sample's treatment or condition label, in plain terms: in vitro stimulation with specific CMV peptide epitopes to enrich CMV-specific T cells. TCRdb records Illumina HiSeq 1500 as the sequencer. The public reads were quality trimmed at Q25 with fastp and then assembled into clones with MiXCR by TCRdb, keeping productive beta chains. Under each unique CDR3 protein, matching rows form one entry showing the most common genes and DNA. This sample has approximately 770,000 distinct CDR3 sequences in its table, and 25% to 30% of those were observed once. Approximately 14% of the sample is in the top ten clones. Sequences were derived from cultured CD8+ T cells from PBMCs, sampled from culture after CMV antigen stimulation. Source of these receptors: a human donor in good health (CMV status not recorded). Some clones in this sample may be carry-over from other donors' samples.

This clonotype has more than one count but fewer than ten. The rearrangement links TRBV7-9 to TRBJ1-1; 8 bases align to TRBD1. The V gene's germline CDR1 is SEHNR and CDR2 FQNEAQ (reference sequence). This CDR3 contains 15 residues. V lost 4 bases and J lost 4; bases outside the gene matches: 8. DNA of the CDR3: TGTGCCAGCAGCTCCTCAGGGGGCGCGGGCACTGAAGCTTTCTTT. It is translated as CASSSSGGAGTEAFF.

As DNA, the CDR3 is TGTGCCAGCAGTTACGGCGCAGCTAGTCCCCAGCATTTT. Protein: CASSYGAASPQHF. The chain uses TRBV6-2 or TRBV6-3 and TRBJ1-5; D remains ambiguous. Germline CDR1 is MNHEY and CDR2 is SVGEGT. This CDR3 contains 13 residues. The germline V and J ends were trimmed by 2 bases and 10 bases, with 12 bases remaining between them.

The rearrangement links TRBV12-3 or TRBV12-4 to TRBJ1-2, with a tentative D call TRBD1 (5 bases). With 5 bases removed from V and 3 bases from J, the gap between germline ends came to 19 bases. This CDR3 contains 16 residues. In nucleotides, the CDR3 is TGTGCCAGCAGTCCTATTTCAGGGTTAGGGCACTATGGCTACACCTTC. Translating it yields CASSPISGLGHYGYTF.

J is TRBJ1-4 and V is TRBV2; D uncertain. Germline V gene data show CDR1 as SNHLY and CDR2 as FYNNEI. CDR3 length equals 11 residues. V was clipped by 11 bases and J by 9 bases, with 13 bases between them. CDR3 nucleotides: TGTGCCGCTGGACTAACCCAAAAACTGTTTTTT. It is translated as CAAGLTQKLFF.

In this sample, this clonotype turned up a few times. The chain recombines TRBV19 with TRBJ2-1, with TRBD1 identical over 10 bases. CDR3 length: 13 residues. V dropped 6 bases and J dropped 13; count of bases not matched to a gene: 9. Germline V CDR1 and CDR2: LNHDA, SQIVND (reference sequence). The CDR3 region has the DNA TGTGCCAGTAGCCAGGGACAGGGGCTGGCCCAGTTCTTC. Its translation: CASSQGQGLAQFF.

The chain combines TRBV7-9 with TRBJ1-6; maybe TRBD1 (6 bases). Germline CDR1 SEHNR, CDR2 FQNEAQ (reference sequence). This CDR3 has 18 amino acids. With 3 bases removed from V and 0 bases from J, the gap between germline ends came to 15 bases. The DNA for the CDR3 is TGTGCCAGCAGCTTGCCCAGGGGCCAGAGCTCCTATAATTCACCCCTCCACTTT. The encoded protein is CASSLPRGQSSYNSPLHF.

Only one count was recorded for this clonotype. The CDR3 region has the DNA TGTGCCAGCAGCTTAAACGACAGGGTCCAGCATTTT. Amino acids: CASSLNDRVQHF. V is TRBV7-6 and J is TRBJ1-5; 7 bases line up with TRBD1. Per the germline V gene, CDR1 is SGHVS and CDR2 is FNYEAQ. The ends lost 2 bases at V and 12 bases at J; junction bases unmatched: 4. The CDR3 runs 12 residues.

The gene calls are TRBV6-6 and TRBJ2-5; TRBD1 agrees at 10 bases. V lost 3 bases, J lost 1 base, and 8 bases stayed unmatched. CDR1 and CDR2 (germline): MNHNY, SVGAGI (reference sequence). CDR3 length equals 17 residues. The CDR3 loop reads CASSYSGQGTPQETQYF. CDR3 bases: TGTGCCAGCAGTTATTCGGGACAGGGGACACCCCAAGAGACCCAGTACTTC.

The V gene is TRBV29-1, the J gene TRBJ2-1, with 7 bases matching TRBD1. This CDR3 comprises 16 residues. V gave up 6 bases and J gave up 0 bases; unmatched junction bases: 11. Germline CDR1 reads SQVTM; CDR2 reads ANQGSEA. This CDR3 reads CSVSGTASISYNEQFF. The CDR3 nucleotides read TGCAGCGTATCCGGGACAGCTAGTATCTCCTACAATGAGCAGTTCTTC.

This clonotype was observed many times. CDR3 region: CASSLAGEYGSNTEAFF. CDR3 bases: TGTGCCAGCAGCTTAGCGGGGGAATACGGCAGCAACACTGAAGCTTTCTTT. V is TRBV11-2 and J is TRBJ1-1, with D perhaps matching TRBD1 (5 bases). Germline CDR1 and CDR2: SGHAT and FQNNGV. The CDR3 is 17 residues long. Trimming removed 1 base at V and 2 bases at J, with 17 bases between.

The chain has TRBV5-4 and TRBJ2-2, with 9 positions matching TRBD2. The germline gives CDR1 SGHNT, CDR2 YYREEE (reference sequence). There are 15 residues in the CDR3. V was pared by 4 bases and J by 6 bases, with 7 bases of the junction left unmatched. For the CDR3, the DNA is TGTGCCAGCAGCGGCGCGGGGGGGCTGGCCGGGGAGCTGTTTTTT. Its translation: CASSGAGGLAGELFF.

For the CDR3, the DNA is TGTGCCATCAGTGAGGGGGGACAGGGTGCGTACGAGCAGTACTTC. It specifies CAISEGGQGAYEQYF. The chain links TRBV10-3 to TRBJ2-7, with 9 positions matching TRBD1. The CDR3 contains 15 residues. The V and J ends lost 2 bases and 4 bases, in that order; junction bases with no gene match: 6. The germline CDR1 and CDR2 sequences are ENHRY and SYGVKD.

This clonotype showed up just a few times. The V call is TRBV4-1, the J call TRBJ1-1; the D is unclear. V was shortened by 2 bases and J by 3 bases, with 13 bases between the two germline ends. The CDR3 has 15 amino acids. The germline CDR1 and CDR2 sequences are MGHRA and YSYEKL. This chain's CDR3 is CASSQPPRGDTEAFF. The CDR3 DNA reads TGCGCCAGCAGCCAACCCCCCCGCGGGGACACTGAAGCTTTCTTT.

CDR3 protein: CASSSPMGLFSEAFF. Here the CDR3 DNA reads TGTGCCAGCAGTTCCCCGATGGGTCTGTTCTCTGAAGCTTTCTTT. The V and J genes are TRBV6-2 or TRBV6-3 and TRBJ1-1; no clear D. CDR1 and CDR2 (germline): MNHEY, SVGEGT. V was cut by 4 bases and J by 6 bases, with 18 bases left in between. The CDR3 loop spans 15 amino acids.

The J gene is TRBJ1-2, the V gene TRBV29-1; 7 nucleotides align to TRBD1. V lost 5 bases to trimming and J lost 0 bases; unmatched junction nucleotides: 9. Germline V gene lookup returns CDR1 SQVTM and CDR2 ANQGSEA. The CDR3 is 15 amino acids. The chain's CDR3 is CSVLDRVPSNYGYTF. Written as DNA, the CDR3 is TGCAGCGTTTTAGACAGGGTGCCATCTAACTATGGCTACACCTTC.

The chain has TRBV28 and TRBJ2-1; TRBD2 matches at 7 bases. Germline V CDR1 and CDR2: MDHEN, SYDVKM. The CDR3 sequence is 14 residues long. V lost 1 base, J lost 7 bases, and 4 bases stayed unmatched. The CDR3 here is CASSLFGGGNEQFF. Here the CDR3 DNA reads TGTGCCAGCAGTTTATTTGGGGGAGGGAATGAGCAGTTCTTC. Filled out from reference TRBV28 and TRBJ2-1, the complete variable domain reads DVKVTQSSRYLVKRTGEKVFLECVQDMDHENMFWYRQDPGLGLRLIYFSYDVKMKEKGDIPEGYSVSREKKERFSLILESASTNQTSMYLCASSLFGGGNEQFFGPGTRLTVL.

The sample holds a few counts of this clonotype. The chain employs TRBV27 and TRBJ1-5; the D is unclear. The germline V gene has CDR1 MNHEY and CDR2 SMNVEV (reference sequence). V lost 4 bases, J lost 5 bases, and 12 bases lay in between. This CDR3 is built from 14 residues. This CDR3 reads CASSYTTGDQPQHF. DNA for the CDR3: TGTGCCAGCAGTTACACGACGGGAGATCAGCCCCAGCATTTT.

The chain combines TRBV4-3 with TRBJ2-1, with no clear D. The length of the CDR3 is 15 residues. CDR1 and CDR2 from the germline V gene are LGHNA and YSLEER. V was cut by 0 bases and J by 1 base, with 7 bases left in between. The CDR3 coding sequence is TGCGCCAGCAGCCAAGAGACGGCGTCCTACAATGAGCAGTTCTTC. Translated, it gives CASSQETASYNEQFF.

In this sample, this clonotype turned up a few times. This sequence joins TRBV29-1 and TRBJ1-1; 7 nucleotides line up with TRBD1. The CDR3 contains 11 residues. Germline-derived CDR1 and CDR2 are SQVTM and ANQGSEA. V gave up 5 bases and J gave up 6 bases; unmatched junction bases: 3. CDR3 protein: CSVPRGSEAFF. The CDR3 DNA reads TGCAGCGTTCCCAGGGGGTCTGAAGCTTTCTTT.

The rearrangement uses TRBV4-1 and TRBJ1-5; 7 bases map to TRBD1. This CDR3 has 15 residues. V gave up 8 bases and J gave up 0 bases; unmatched junction bases: 7. CDR1 and CDR2 from the germline V gene are MGHRA and YSYEKL. The CDR3: CASGTGAPSNQPQHF. In DNA form, the CDR3 reads TGCGCCAGCGGTACAGGGGCCCCTAGCAATCAGCCCCAGCATTTT.

This clonotype was detected only a few times. The chain joins TRBV2 to TRBJ2-2; TRBD2 is a possible D gene (5 bases). Germline V gene lookup returns CDR1 SNHLY and CDR2 FYNNEI. V was shortened by 3 bases and J by 7 bases, with 18 bases between the two germline ends. This CDR3 spans 16 amino acids. CDR3 in amino acids: CASSEIEGLIVGELFF. The CDR3 DNA is TGTGCCAGCAGTGAGATTGAGGGCTTGATCGTCGGGGAGCTGTTTTTT.

This clonotype was observed at least ten times. The chain couples TRBV27 to TRBJ2-1; 7 bases are a match to TRBD1. V dropped 5 bases and J dropped 4; count of bases not matched to a gene: 8. Germline-derived CDR1 and CDR2 are MNHEY and SMNVEV (reference sequence). The CDR3 runs to 15 residues. This CDR3 is CASSTYRGGYNEQFF. CDR3 DNA sequence: TGTGCCAGCAGTACTTACAGGGGCGGGTACAATGAGCAGTTCTTC.

This clonotype was detected only a few times. The rearrangement uses TRBV28 and TRBJ2-7; no definite D call. The length of the CDR3 is 13 residues. Germline V CDR1 and CDR2: MDHEN, SYDVKM. Trimming shortened V by 3 bases and J by 2 bases, and 8 bases separated the two germline ends. The CDR3 sequence is CASSFLSTYEQYF. Written as DNA, the CDR3 is TGTGCCAGCAGTTTCTTAAGCACCTACGAGCAGTACTTC.